A selection of T cell receptor beta chains follows, all from one sample in a study of blood T cell repertoires in COVID-19. The data were produced by immunoSEQ multiplex PCR, yet TCRdb's version contains in-frame clones alone and is incomplete. Counted here are roughly 390,000 clones, 85% occurring once; the ten biggest clones make up roughly 3.7%. What was sequenced was peripheral blood. The receptor source for this set is a woman in her late teens or twenties with acute or convalescent COVID-19. Both conserved end residues are part of each CDR3. A D gene is named only where the DNA matches it firmly. Clone size, where shown, is once, few, many, or a class for clones that have expanded.

j_gene	d_gene	abundance	v_gene	CDR3aa	CDR3nt
TRBJ1-1	TRBD1	NA	TRBV7-8	CASSSSQGVNTEAFF	TGTGCCAGCAGCTCGTCCCAGGGGGTGAACACTGAAGCTTTCTTT
TRBJ1-5	TRBD1	NA	TRBV6-1	CASSAKGQGGVSNQPQHF	TGTGCCAGCAGTGCCAAGGGACAGGGGGGGGTAAGCAATCAGCCCCAGCATTTT
TRBJ2-2	NA	NA	TRBV19	CASRRGHNTGELFF	TGTGCCAGTAGAAGGGGACATAACACCGGGGAGCTGTTTTTT
TRBJ2-4	NA	NA	TRBV28	CASSLYLVGAENIQYF	TGTGCCAGCAGTTTATATTTGGTGGGGGCGGAAAACATTCAGTACTTC
TRBJ1-6	TRBD1	NA	TRBV5-1	CASSLTGQQNSPLHF	TGCGCCAGCAGCTTGACGGGACAGCAAAATTCACCCCTCCACTTT
TRBJ2-7	NA	once	TRBV28	CASSLRPGSAYEQYF	TGTGCCAGCAGTTTACGACCGGGGAGCGCCTACGAGCAGTACTTC
TRBJ2-7	NA	NA	TRBV7-8	CASSFGSPGSSYEQYF	TGTGCCAGCAGCTTCGGGTCGCCCGGGAGCTCCTACGAGCAGTACTTC
TRBJ2-7	TRBD1	many	TRBV29-1	CSQTGAKSSYEQYF	TGCAGCCAAACAGGGGCGAAGAGCTCCTACGAGCAGTACTTC
TRBJ1-1	NA	NA	TRBV7-9	CASSLARGGVNTEAFF	TGTGCCAGCAGCTTAGCGCGGGGAGGGGTGAACACTGAAGCTTTCTTT
TRBJ2-4	TRBD2	NA	TRBV7-3	CASSLNLAGAFAKNIQYF	TGTGCCAGCAGCTTAAATCTAGCGGGAGCTTTCGCCAAAAACATTCAGTACTTC
TRBJ1-2	NA	NA	TRBV29-1	CSVTEGQHYGYTF	TGCAGCGTAACCGAAGGACAGCACTATGGCTACACCTTC
TRBJ2-5	NA	NA	TRBV11-2	CASSPLGARETQYF	TGTGCCAGCAGCCCTTTGGGGGCCCGGGAGACCCAGTACTTC
TRBJ2-7	NA	NA	TRBV30	CAWSGAYWEQYF	TGTGCCTGGAGTGGGGCCTATTGGGAGCAGTACTTC
TRBJ2-2	TRBD2	NA	TRBV9	CASSASSGGLAELFF	TGTGCCAGCAGCGCCTCTAGCGGGGGTTTAGCGGAGCTGTTTTTT
TRBJ1-2	NA	NA	TRBV28	CASSSPGYFNYGYTF	TGTGCCAGCAGCTCGCCAGGGTATTTTAACTATGGCTACACCTTC
TRBJ2-1	TRBD1	once	TRBV5-4	CASSLARTGEPYNEQFF	TGTGCCAGCAGCTTGGCCCGGACAGGGGAACCTTACAATGAGCAGTTCTTC
TRBJ2-1	TRBD2	NA	TRBV28	CASSSLTSGAYNEQFF	TGTGCCAGCAGTTCGTTGACTAGCGGAGCCTACAATGAGCAGTTCTTC
TRBJ1-2	TRBD1	NA	TRBV15	CATSRDLEMGTVRVYGYTF	TGTGCCACCAGCAGAGACCTAGAGATGGGGACAGTGAGGGTCTATGGCTACACCTTC
TRBJ2-7	NA	once	TRBV28	CASSLFRTGGYEQYF	TGTGCCAGCAGTTTATTCCGGACCGGAGGTTACGAGCAGTACTTC
TRBJ2-3	NA	NA	TRBV2	CASTLRPSGTDTQYF	TGTGCCAGCACTTTAAGGCCGAGCGGGACAGATACGCAGTATTTT
TRBJ1-2	TRBD1	NA	TRBV12-5	CASGTAGTGVGGYTF	TGTGCTAGTGGTACTGCCGGGACAGGGGTAGGTGGCTACACCTTC
TRBJ2-7	TRBD1	NA	TRBV24-1	CATSDPDRGTYEQYF	TGTGCCACCAGTGATCCGGACAGGGGGACCTACGAGCAGTACTTC
TRBJ1-1	TRBD1	NA	TRBV9	CASSPLGQANTEAFF	TGTGCCAGCAGCCCCCTGGGACAGGCGAACACTGAAGCTTTCTTT
TRBJ1-3	NA	NA	TRBV19	CASSAAGEGPGNTIYF	TGTGCCAGTAGTGCCGCGGGAGAGGGGCCCGGAAACACCATATATTTT
TRBJ1-6	TRBD1	NA	TRBV2	CASSEHGQGDSPLHF	TGTGCCAGCAGTGAACATGGACAGGGGGATTCACCCCTCCACTTT
TRBJ1-4	NA	NA	TRBV6-1	CASSELGVGGDEKLFF	TGTGCCAGCAGTGAATTAGGTGTAGGAGGCGATGAAAAACTGTTTTTT
TRBJ1-6	NA	NA	TRBV5-4	CASSLQGSPLHF	TGTGCCAGCAGCTTACAGGGTTCACCCCTCCACTTT
TRBJ1-2	NA	few	TRBV7-9	CASSLEQGSYGYTF	TGTGCCAGCAGCTTAGAACAGGGATCCTATGGCTACACCTTC
TRBJ2-7	NA	NA	TRBV6-5	CASSYSTGTYEQYF	TGTGCCAGCAGTTACTCGACGGGAACCTACGAGCAGTACTTC
TRBJ1-6	NA	NA	TRBV6-5	CASRRQVQYNSPLHF	TGTGCCAGCAGAAGACAGGTCCAGTATAATTCACCCCTCCACTTT
TRBJ2-7	TRBD2	NA	TRBV9	CASSVGASGSGIPYEQYF	TGTGCCAGCAGCGTAGGAGCCTCGGGTAGCGGGATCCCCTACGAGCAGTACTTC
TRBJ1-1	NA	NA	TRBV28	CASSLKGWGEAFF	TGTGCCAGCAGTTTAAAGGGGTGGGGTGAAGCTTTCTTT
TRBJ2-2	NA	NA	TRBV5-1	CASSPGQNTGELFF	TGCGCCAGCAGCCCGGGACAGAACACCGGGGAGCTGTTTTTT
TRBJ2-3	NA	NA	TRBV27	CASRPKGPAASGHDTQYF	TGTGCCAGCAGGCCTAAGGGTCCTGCGGCGAGCGGGCACGATACGCAGTATTTT
TRBJ2-1	NA	NA	TRBV9	CASSGGGPHLIYNEQFF	TGTGCCAGCAGCGGAGGTGGTCCCCATCTCATCTACAATGAGCAGTTCTTC
TRBJ2-7	TRBD1	NA	TRBV19	CASSSGQRPNEQYF	TGTGCCAGTAGTTCGGGACAGCGCCCTAACGAGCAGTACTTC
TRBJ1-2	TRBD1	NA	TRBV11-2	CASSRTGGPGYTF	TGTGCCAGCAGTAGGACAGGGGGCCCGGGCTACACCTTC
TRBJ1-6	NA	NA	TRBV5-1	CASSLEGANNSPLHF	TGCGCCAGCAGCTTGGAAGGGGCTAATAATTCACCCCTCCACTTT
TRBJ2-7	NA	NA	TRBV29-1	CSVARGLTGEQYF	TGCAGCGTTGCCCGGGGGTTGACGGGAGAGCAGTACTTC
TRBJ2-7	NA	NA	TRBV5-4	CASSLGEAGTSSYEQYF	TGTGCCAGCAGCTTGGGGGAAGCGGGGACAAGCTCCTACGAGCAGTACTTC
TRBJ2-1	NA	NA	TRBV7-8	CASSLAGNNEQFF	TGTGCCAGCAGCTTAGCCGGTAACAATGAGCAGTTCTTC
TRBJ1-6	TRBD1	once	TRBV3-1/TRBV3-2	CASSQGPGTGYDSPLHF	TGTGCCAGCAGCCAAGGCCCGGGGACAGGTTATGACTCACCCCTCCACTTT
TRBJ2-1	TRBD2	NA	TRBV3-1/TRBV3-2	CASSPLAGGLLSEQFF	TGTGCCAGCAGCCCTTTAGCGGGAGGCCTCCTCAGTGAGCAGTTCTTC
TRBJ1-1	NA	NA	TRBV4-1	CASSPRQENTEAFF	TGCGCCAGCAGCCCAAGACAGGAGAACACTGAAGCTTTCTTT
TRBJ1-2	NA	NA	TRBV27	CASSLSGSAFYGYTF	TGTGCCAGCAGTTTATCCGGGTCCGCCTTCTATGGCTACACCTTC
TRBJ1-2	NA	NA	TRBV6-5	CASSYSGQTGGYTF	TGTGCCAGCAGTTACTCTGGACAAACCGGAGGCTACACCTTC
TRBJ2-7	NA	NA	TRBV4-1	CASSRGDSESYEQYF	TGCGCCAGCAGCCGGGGGGACTCAGAAAGCTACGAGCAGTACTTC
TRBJ1-2	TRBD1	few	TRBV7-2	CASSLASGGANYGYTF	TGTGCCAGCAGCTTGGCATCAGGGGGCGCGAACTATGGCTACACCTTC
TRBJ1-6	NA	few	TRBV27	CASSPPGEFNSPLHF	TGTGCCAGCAGCCCTCCAGGGGAATTCAATTCACCCCTCCACTTT
TRBJ1-6	TRBD1	few	TRBV10-2	CASNTGGVSPLHF	TGCGCCAGCAATACAGGGGGCGTTTCACCCCTCCACTTT
TRBJ2-1	TRBD2	NA	TRBV28	CASSFEREINNEQFF	TGTGCCAGCAGTTTCGAGCGGGAGATAAACAATGAGCAGTTCTTC
TRBJ2-7	TRBD1	NA	TRBV12-3/TRBV12-4	CASRDRDSYEQYF	TGTGCCAGCAGGGACAGGGATTCCTACGAGCAGTACTTC
TRBJ2-1	TRBD1	NA	TRBV7-9	CASSLFMGQGLNEQFF	TGTGCCAGCAGCTTATTTATGGGACAGGGACTAAATGAGCAGTTCTTC
TRBJ1-3	NA	NA	TRBV9	CASSAPQGAGNTIYF	TGTGCCAGCAGCGCCCCACAGGGTGCTGGAAACACCATATATTTT
TRBJ2-3	TRBD2	NA	TRBV3-1/TRBV3-2	CASSQEGMTSIGQDTQYF	TGTGCCAGCAGCCAAGAAGGTATGACTAGCATTGGTCAAGATACGCAGTATTTT